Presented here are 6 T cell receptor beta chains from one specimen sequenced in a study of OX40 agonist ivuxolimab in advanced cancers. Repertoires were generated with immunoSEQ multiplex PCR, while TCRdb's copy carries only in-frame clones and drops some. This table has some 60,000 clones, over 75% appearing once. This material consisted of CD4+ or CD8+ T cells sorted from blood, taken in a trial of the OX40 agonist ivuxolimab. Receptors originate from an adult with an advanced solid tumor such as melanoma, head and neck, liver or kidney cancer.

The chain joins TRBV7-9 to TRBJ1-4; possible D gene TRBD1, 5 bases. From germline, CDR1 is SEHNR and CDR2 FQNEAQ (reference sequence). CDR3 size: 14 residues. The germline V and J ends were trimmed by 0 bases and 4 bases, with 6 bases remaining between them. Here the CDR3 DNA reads TGTGCCAGCAGCTTAGCGGGGCTTAATGAAAAACTGTTTTTT. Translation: CASSLAGLNEKLFF.

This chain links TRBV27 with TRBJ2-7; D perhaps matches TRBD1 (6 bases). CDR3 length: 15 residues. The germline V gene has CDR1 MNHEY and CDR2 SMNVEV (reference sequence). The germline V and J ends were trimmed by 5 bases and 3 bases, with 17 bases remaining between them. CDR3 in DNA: TGTGCCAGCAGTCTCACAGGGAATAGAATCTACGAGCAGTACTTC. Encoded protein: CASSLTGNRIYEQYF.

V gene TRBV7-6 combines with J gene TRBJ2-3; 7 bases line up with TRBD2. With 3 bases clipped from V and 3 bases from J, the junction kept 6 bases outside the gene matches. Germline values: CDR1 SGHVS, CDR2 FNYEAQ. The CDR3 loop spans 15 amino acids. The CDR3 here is CASSFRELATDTQYF. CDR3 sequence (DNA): TGTGCCAGCAGCTTTCGGGAACTAGCGACAGATACGCAGTATTTT.

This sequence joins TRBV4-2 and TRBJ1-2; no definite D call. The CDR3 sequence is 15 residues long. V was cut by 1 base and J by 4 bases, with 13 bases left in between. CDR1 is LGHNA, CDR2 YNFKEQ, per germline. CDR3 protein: CASSQVDGSTYGYTF. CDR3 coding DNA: TGTGCCAGCAGCCAAGTGGACGGATCCACCTATGGCTACACCTTC.

The CDR3 region has the DNA TGTGCCAGCAGTAAAAGCGGGGATTCCTACGAGCAGTACTTC. This encodes CASSKSGDSYEQYF. V is TRBV6-6 and J is TRBJ2-7; 7 bases agree with TRBD2. Germline V gene sequence: CDR1 MNHNY, CDR2 SVGAGI (reference sequence). V dropped 5 bases and J dropped 1; count of bases not matched to a gene: 5. CDR3 size: 14 residues.

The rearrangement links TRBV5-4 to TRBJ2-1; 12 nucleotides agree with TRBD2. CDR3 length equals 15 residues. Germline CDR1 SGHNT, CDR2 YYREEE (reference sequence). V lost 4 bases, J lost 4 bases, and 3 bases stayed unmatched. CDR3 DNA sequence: TGTGCCAGCAGCCAGACTAGCGGGAGTTACAATGAGCAGTTCTTC. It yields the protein CASSQTSGSYNEQFF.